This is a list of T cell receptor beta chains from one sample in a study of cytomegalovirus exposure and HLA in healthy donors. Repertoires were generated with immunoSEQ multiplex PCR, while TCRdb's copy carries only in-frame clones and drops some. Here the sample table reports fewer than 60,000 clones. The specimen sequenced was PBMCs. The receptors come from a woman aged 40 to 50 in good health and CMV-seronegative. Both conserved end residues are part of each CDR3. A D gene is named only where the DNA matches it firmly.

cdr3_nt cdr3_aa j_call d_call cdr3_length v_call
TGTGCCAGCAGTTTACACCGGGACAGTGGGAACATTCAGTACTTC CASSLHRDSGNIQYF TRBJ2-4 TRBD1 15 TRBV27
TGTGCCTGGAGCCGACAGGCCGCTGGAAACACCATATATTTT CAWSRQAAGNTIYF TRBJ1-3 . 14 TRBV30
TGTGCCAGCAGTGAGGGGACAGCGTCTGGAAACACCATATATTTT CASSEGTASGNTIYF TRBJ1-3 TRBD1 15 TRBV28
TGTGCCAGTAGTATTTCGGACAGGGGGTACTATGGCTACACCTTC CASSISDRGYYGYTF TRBJ1-2 TRBD1 15 TRBV19
TGTGCCACCCAGCCAGAGGCTGGGGAGCTGTTTTTT CATQPEAGELFF TRBJ2-2 . 12 TRBV19
TGTGCCAGCAGTGCAGGGGCCGAGAATGAAAAACTGTTTTTT CASSAGAENEKLFF TRBJ1-4 . 14 TRBV6-1
TGTGCCAGCAGCCAGGGACAGCCCAATGAAAAACTGTTTTTT CASSQGQPNEKLFF TRBJ1-4 TRBD1 14 TRBV14
TGTGCCAGCAGAGCTAGGCTACCCGATCAGCCCCAGCATTTT CASRARLPDQPQHF TRBJ1-5 . 14 TRBV27
TGCGCCAGCAGCTTTGGACAGGGAAGCTCTGGAAACACCATATATTTT CASSFGQGSSGNTIYF TRBJ1-3 TRBD1 16 TRBV5-1
TGTGCCAGCAGCTTAGCAGAGGGAGATACGCAGTATTTT CASSLAEGDTQYF TRBJ2-3 . 13 TRBV7-6
TGTGCCAGTAGTATTATCGGCCAGGGGGTCGACGAGCAGTACTTC CASSIIGQGVDEQYF TRBJ2-7 TRBD1 15 TRBV19
TGCGCCAGCAAAGGAGAATGGGCCTACGAGCAGTACTTC CASKGEWAYEQYF TRBJ2-7 . 13 TRBV10-1
TGTGCCAGCTCACCACCGGGACAGGGGCAAGAGACCCAGTACTTC CASSPPGQGQETQYF TRBJ2-5 TRBD1 15 TRBV18
TGTGCCAGCGGGCAGGCAGGGTCTACTATCAATCAGCCCCAGCATTTT CASGQAGSTINQPQHF TRBJ1-5 . 16 TRBV28
TGTGCCAGCAGTTTGGGGACAGGGTTGAGCACTGAAGCTTTCTTT CASSLGTGLSTEAFF TRBJ1-1 TRBD1 15 TRBV27
TGTGCCAGCAGTCTCCTACGATCGCTTAGCAATCAGCCCCAGCATTTT CASSLLRSLSNQPQHF TRBJ1-5 . 16 TRBV28
TGTGCCAGCAGCTTACCATTCGTCGGACAGGACTATGGCTACACCTTC CASSLPFVGQDYGYTF TRBJ1-2 TRBD1 16 TRBV7-9
TGTGCCAGCTCAGTTAGCGGGAGATCCTACGAGCAGTACTTC CASSVSGRSYEQYF TRBJ2-7 TRBD2 14 TRBV18
TGTGCCAGTAGTGCCCCCGGGGGGCTGGATCAGCCCCAGCATTTT CASSAPGGLDQPQHF TRBJ1-5 . 15 TRBV19
TGTGCCAGCAGCCCTGACTTGGGTGAAGCTTTCTTT CASSPDLGEAFF TRBJ1-1 . 12 TRBV7-6
TGTGCCAGCAGTGCCTCTAGCGGGGGGGCAACTGAGCAGTTCTTC CASSASSGGATEQFF TRBJ2-1 TRBD2 15 TRBV6-1
TGTGCCAGCAGCCAAGATTATGCGGGTCCCCTTACGCAGTATTTT CASSQDYAGPLTQYF TRBJ2-3 . 15 TRBV4-2
TGTGCCAGCAGTGAGGGACTAGCCTCAGATACGCAGTATTTT CASSEGLASDTQYF TRBJ2-3 TRBD2 14 TRBV2
TGTGCCAGCAGCCTGGAGGGGGAAATGAACACTGAAGCTTTCTTT CASSLEGEMNTEAFF TRBJ1-1 . 15 TRBV5-6
TGTGCCAGCAGCCCTAGACTAGCGGGAGGCTGGGGCAATGAGCAGTTCTTC CASSPRLAGGWGNEQFF TRBJ2-1 TRBD2 17 TRBV7-3
TGTGCCAGCGGGCAGTTCACGGATAGCAATCAGCCCCAGCATTTT CASGQFTDSNQPQHF TRBJ1-5 . 15 TRBV28
TGTGCCAGCAGCATAGGACAGCCGAACACTGAAGCTTTCTTT CASSIGQPNTEAFF TRBJ1-1 . 14 TRBV7-2
TGTGCCAGCTCACCTTCCTCAGATACGCAGTATTTT CASSPSSDTQYF TRBJ2-3 . 12 TRBV18
TGTGCCAGCAGCCAAGAATTGGCGGGAGGAAGGTCTGGGAATGAGCAGTTCTTC CASSQELAGGRSGNEQFF TRBJ2-1 TRBD2 18 TRBV4-2
TGTGCCAGCAGTTTCGGAGAGACCCAGTACTTC CASSFGETQYF TRBJ2-5 . 11 TRBV28
TGTGCCAGCCGGCCGACGGGCTATGGCTACACCTTC CASRPTGYGYTF TRBJ1-2 . 12 TRBV28
TGTGCCAGCAGCCCCCGGGACACCTCTATGCAAGAGACCCAGTACTTC CASSPRDTSMQETQYF TRBJ2-5 . 16 TRBV11-2
TGTGCCAGCAGCGCCGGGGGTAGCGGGGTGGGGGAGACCCAGTACTTC CASSAGGSGVGETQYF TRBJ2-5 TRBD2 16 TRBV7-7
TGTGCCAGCAGCTCGTGGATCGGGGGGTCTGAGACCCAGTACTTC CASSSWIGGSETQYF TRBJ2-5 TRBD2 15 TRBV13
TGCAGCGTTGAACAGGGGCGATTCAACGCTGAAGCTTTCTTT CSVEQGRFNAEAFF TRBJ1-1 . 14 TRBV29-1
TGTGCCAGCTCACCACCCTCCAGGGCCAACGAGCAGTACTTC CASSPPSRANEQYF TRBJ2-7 . 14 TRBV18
TGTGCCAGCAGTTTATGGTCAACCGGGGAGCTGTTTTTT CASSLWSTGELFF TRBJ2-2 . 13 TRBV28
TGTGCCAGCAGTTCCGGACAGCTTGAAAAACTGTTTTTT CASSSGQLEKLFF TRBJ1-4 . 13 TRBV27
TGTGCCAGCAGCTTAGCGGGGGCCGGAGATACGCAGTATTTT CASSLAGAGDTQYF TRBJ2-3 . 14 TRBV7-9
TGTGCCAGCAGCTGGCAAAGCACAGATACGCAGTATTTT CASSWQSTDTQYF TRBJ2-3 . 13 TRBV5-5
TGTGCCAGCAAATCCGGGGGGACCCACTCTGGGGCCAACGTCCTGACTTTC CASKSGGTHSGANVLTF TRBJ2-6 TRBD2 17 TRBV28
TGTGCCAGCAGAAATGACAGGGCGGGTGAAAACACCATATATTTT CASRNDRAGENTIYF TRBJ1-3 TRBD1 15 TRBV6-5
TGTGCCACCCCAGCGGGGGAGGGGATGGATGGCTACACCTTC CATPAGEGMDGYTF TRBJ1-2 . 14 TRBV10-3
TGTGCCAGCAGCCGGAGCGGAGCGAACACCGGGGAGCTGTTTTTT CASSRSGANTGELFF TRBJ2-2 . 15 TRBV9
TGTGCCAGCAGCTTAGCGGGACTGAACACCGGGGAGCTGTTTTTT CASSLAGLNTGELFF TRBJ2-2 . 15 TRBV7-3
TGTGCCATCAGTGAGGGAGGGGGGGATTCACCCCTCCACTTT CAISEGGGDSPLHF TRBJ1-6 . 14 TRBV10-3
TGTGCCAGCTCACCCCTGGACTTTTCGAACACCGGGGAGCTGTTTTTT CASSPLDFSNTGELFF TRBJ2-2 . 16 TRBV18
TGTGCCTGGAGTGCCCGGACTAGCGGACACACAGATACGCAGTATTTT CAWSARTSGHTDTQYF TRBJ2-3 TRBD2 16 TRBV30
TGTGCCAGCAGTTACTCGGACAGCCTCTCTGGAAACACCATATATTTT CASSYSDSLSGNTIYF TRBJ1-3 . 16 TRBV6-5
TGTGCCGGGAGGCCAACAGGGGGCGAAGGAGATACGCAGTATTTT CAGRPTGGEGDTQYF TRBJ2-3 TRBD1 15 TRBV30
TGTGCCAGCAGCTCCCTTAGCGGGGGGCAGGTGAACACTGAAGCTTTCTTT CASSSLSGGQVNTEAFF TRBJ1-1 . 17 TRBV7-8
TGTGCCAGCAGCTTAGGCCCTAGCGGGGGGGGCGTAGATACGCAGTATTTT CASSLGPSGGGVDTQYF TRBJ2-3 TRBD2 17 TRBV11-2
TGTGCCAGCAGTTCCGCATTCACGAGGGGCTACACCTTC CASSSAFTRGYTF TRBJ1-2 . 13 TRBV6-5
TGCGCCAGCAGCTTGGCTTGGACAGGGGGTGTCGGTGAGCAGTTCTTC CASSLAWTGGVGEQFF TRBJ2-1 TRBD1 16 TRBV5-1
TGTGCCAGCAGCGAGGCGGGAGCCCCGGGGGAGCAGTACTTC CASSEAGAPGEQYF TRBJ2-7 TRBD2 14 TRBV9